Listed below are T cell receptor beta chains from one sample, sequenced in a study of blood T cell repertoires in COVID-19. The repertoire was sequenced with immunoSEQ multiplex PCR; TCRdb's copy has only in-frame clones and lacks some. This sample has about 170,000 clones, with about 91% found just once. The sequencing input was peripheral blood. These receptors were obtained from a woman aged 50 to 60 with acute or convalescent COVID-19. CDR3s include the opening cysteine and the closing phenylalanine or tryptophan. The D gene is left open where the match is weak. Clone size is stated in some rows and not others, as once, few, many or a class when expanded.

v_gene	d_gene	j_gene	abundance	CDR3nt	CDR3aa
TRBV7-2	.	TRBJ2-1	few	TGTGCCAGCAGCTTAGGCGGGACGGGAAATGAGCAGTTCTTC	CASSLGGTGNEQFF
TRBV23-1	TRBD2	TRBJ2-3	.	TGCGCCAGCAGTCAATTCCCAGTCGGGAGGGCCCCCCTTACAGATACGCAGTATTTT	CASSQFPVGRAPLTDTQYF
TRBV9	.	TRBJ1-4	.	TGTGCCAGCAGCGCACAACAGGGAAGGGGAGTTGAAAAACTGTTTTTT	CASSAQQGRGVEKLFF
TRBV7-9	TRBD1	TRBJ1-2	.	TGTGCCAGCACCCAGCTGGGGACAGAGAACTATGGCTACACCTTC	CASTQLGTENYGYTF
TRBV18	TRBD2	TRBJ2-7	.	TGTGCCAGCTCACGATTAGCGGGCTCCGCCTACGAGCAGTACTTC	CASSRLAGSAYEQYF
TRBV7-8	TRBD2	TRBJ2-7	once	TGTGCCAGCAGCTCCCCGGGAGGGTGGGAGCAGTACTTC	CASSSPGGWEQYF
TRBV29-1	.	TRBJ1-3	.	TGCAGCGTTGAAGATCCAAGGAGCTCTGGAAACACCATATATTTT	CSVEDPRSSGNTIYF
TRBV6-1	.	TRBJ2-1	.	TGTGCCAGCAGTGACCTTAGCGCTAGCTCCTACAATGAGCAGTTCTTC	CASSDLSASSYNEQFF
TRBV6-5	.	TRBJ1-4	.	TGTGCCAGCGCGGCAGGGGCTAATGAAAAACTGTTTTTT	CASAAGANEKLFF
TRBV3-1/TRBV3-2	TRBD1	TRBJ2-2	.	TGTGCCAGCGCTTTGACAGGGATGAACACCGGGGAGCTGTTTTTT	CASALTGMNTGELFF
TRBV9	TRBD1	TRBJ1-6	.	TGTGCCAGCAGCGTAGACAGGACAGGGGAGAATTCACCCCTCCACTTT	CASSVDRTGENSPLHF
TRBV5-4	TRBD2	TRBJ2-2	.	TGTGCCAGCAGCTTGGGTCGGGAGGGCACCGGGGAGCTGTTTTTT	CASSLGREGTGELFF
TRBV2	.	TRBJ1-5	few	TGTGCCAGCAGTGCCCTCGGACCAGGGAATAGCAATCAGCCCCAGCATTTT	CASSALGPGNSNQPQHF
TRBV28	TRBD2	TRBJ2-1	.	TGTGCCAGCAGTTTTAGACTAGCGCCCAACAATGAGCAGTTCTTC	CASSFRLAPNNEQFF
TRBV2	.	TRBJ2-3	few	TGTGCCAGCAGTGCGAGTTCAGATACGCAGTATTTT	CASSASSDTQYF
TRBV28	.	TRBJ1-1	many	TGTGCCAGCTCCGTTAGCACTGAAGCTTTCTTT	CASSVSTEAFF
TRBV30	.	TRBJ1-6	.	TGTGCCTGGAGTGGTGACAGACTTAATTCACCCCTCCACTTT	CAWSGDRLNSPLHF
TRBV7-2	.	TRBJ2-1	.	TGTGCCAGCAGCTCACAGCCAAGCTCCTACAATGAGCAGTTCTTC	CASSSQPSSYNEQFF
TRBV12-5	TRBD2	TRBJ2-5	.	TGTGCTAGTGGTTTGGGTGCTAGCGGGAGGAGCGAGACCCAGTACTTC	CASGLGASGRSETQYF
TRBV18	.	TRBJ1-6	.	TGTGCCAGCTCACCCCCCGAGGTGGGGGGACTCCCATCACCCCTCCACTTT	CASSPPEVGGLPSPLHF
TRBV12-3/TRBV12-4	.	TRBJ1-1	.	TGTGCCGGTCAAGAACGGGGCACTGAAGCTTTCTTT	CAGQERGTEAFF
TRBV24-1	.	TRBJ2-6	.	TGTGCCACCAGTGGGACAACTCAATTCTCTGGGGCCAACGTCCTGACTTTC	CATSGTTQFSGANVLTF
TRBV19	TRBD1	TRBJ1-1	.	TGTGCCAGTAGTAAGGCCGGGATACAGGGGATGAACACTGAAGCTTTCTTT	CASSKAGIQGMNTEAFF
TRBV29-1	TRBD1	TRBJ2-3	.	TGCAGCGCCGGACAGGGGAAGGGCACAGATACGCAGTATTTT	CSAGQGKGTDTQYF
TRBV18	TRBD1	TRBJ2-7	.	TGTGCCAGCTCCTCAGAGTCGACAGGGGGCGTCTACGAGCAGTACTTC	CASSSESTGGVYEQYF
TRBV3-1/TRBV3-2	.	TRBJ2-5	.	TGTGCCAGCAGCCTTGGGCCCCAGGGGGAGACCCAGTACTTC	CASSLGPQGETQYF
TRBV11-2	TRBD1	TRBJ1-1	.	TGTGCCAGCAGCGAACCCAGGGGGCGGAACACTGAAGCTTTCTTT	CASSEPRGRNTEAFF
TRBV6-2/TRBV6-3	TRBD1	TRBJ2-3	few	TGTGCCAGCAGTTCCTTAAGGGGGCAAAGCCCAGATACGCAGTATTTT	CASSSLRGQSPDTQYF
TRBV10-3	TRBD2	TRBJ2-5	.	TGTGCCATCAGTGATCGAGGTGCTAGCGGGGGCTTCCAAGAGACCCAGTACTTC	CAISDRGASGGFQETQYF
TRBV12-5	.	TRBJ2-7	.	TGTGCTAGTGGTTTGGGGCAGTCGTTCTACGAGCAGTACTTC	CASGLGQSFYEQYF
TRBV19	TRBD2	TRBJ2-5	.	TGTGCCAGTAGTGTTGGCCTTTGGACTAGACAAGAGACCCAGTACTTC	CASSVGLWTRQETQYF
TRBV19	.	TRBJ1-5	.	TGTGCCAGTAGTATTAACGGGTTTATTAGAAGCAATCAGCCCCAGCATTTT	CASSINGFIRSNQPQHF
TRBV6-5	.	TRBJ2-7	few	TGTGCCAGCAGTTTCGGGACTGAGGGCTACGAGCAGTACTTC	CASSFGTEGYEQYF
TRBV10-3	TRBD1	TRBJ1-2	.	TGTGCCATCAGGACAGGGGGTTCTAACTATGGCTACACCTTC	CAIRTGGSNYGYTF
TRBV9	.	TRBJ2-3	.	TGTGCCAGCAGCGTTCGGGGGGCGAGCACAGATACGCAGTATTTT	CASSVRGASTDTQYF
TRBV11-2	TRBD2	TRBJ2-3	.	TGTGCCAGCAGCTTAGGCCTCGGACTAGCGGTAACAGATACGCAGTATTTT	CASSLGLGLAVTDTQYF
TRBV7-2	TRBD1	TRBJ1-3	.	TGTGCCAGCAGCTTAGCGTTCAGGGGGGGAAACACCATATATTTT	CASSLAFRGGNTIYF
TRBV13	TRBD1	TRBJ2-7	.	TGTGCCAGCAGCGTTTCCGGGACAGGGGGCTACGAGCAGTACTTC	CASSVSGTGGYEQYF
TRBV7-9	.	TRBJ1-2	.	TGTGCCAGCAGCTTCACGCAGGGCTCCAGTGGCTACACCTTC	CASSFTQGSSGYTF
TRBV24-1	TRBD1	TRBJ2-3	.	TGTGCCACCAGTGATTTGAGGACAGGGGGCGCAGATACGCAGTATTTT	CATSDLRTGGADTQYF
TRBV4-1	.	TRBJ2-1	.	TGCGCCAGCAGCCAAGATAGTGGTCTTCGAGAGCAGTTCTTC	CASSQDSGLREQFF
TRBV7-2	.	TRBJ1-5	.	TGTGCCAGCAGCTTAGGGGACAACCTTAGCAATCAGCCCCAGCATTTT	CASSLGDNLSNQPQHF
TRBV30	.	TRBJ2-3	.	TGTGCCTGGAGTGGCCAGGTCGATACGCAGTATTTT	CAWSGQVDTQYF
TRBV5-1	TRBD2	TRBJ2-7	.	TGCGCCAGCAGTGTAGCGGGCGCCTCTCTGCCGAGGAAGGACTTC	CASSVAGASLPRKDF
TRBV7-9	.	TRBJ1-1	.	TGTGCCAGCAGCCCAAATCGACAGCTTGAAGCTTTCTTT	CASSPNRQLEAFF
TRBV24-1	.	TRBJ1-2	.	TGTGCCACCAGTGATCCAGGACAGAACTATGGCTACACCTTC	CATSDPGQNYGYTF
TRBV7-9	.	TRBJ1-3	.	TGTGCCAGCAGCCCCGACTCTACCTCTGGAAACACCATATATTTT	CASSPDSTSGNTIYF
TRBV24-1	.	TRBJ2-3	.	TGTGCCACCAGTGACCCCAAGGGGCCAGCCCCAAATACGCAGTATTTT	CATSDPKGPAPNTQYF